This TCR beta chain is from a study of T cells in Graves' hyperthyroidism and ophthalmopathy. General observations from the study: The model forecast ophthalmopathy, anticipating it by a median approximately 6.1 months before onset. Most expanded thyroid clonotypes above 0.001 recurred in blood.

Diagnosing involved the use of clinical symptoms, serum thyroxine and TRAb, thyroid ultrasound and orbital computed tomography. This clonotype has more than one count but fewer than ten. The antigen remains unidentified. CDR3 length: 15 residues. Trimming left V 9 bases short and J 6 bases short, with 20 bases between. CDR1 MNHEY and CDR2 SVGEGT come from the germline V gene. The investigators amplified TCR beta CDR3 regions from RNA transcripts. An initial round of RT-PCR targeting the TCR CDR3 relied on the HTBI primer set. TCRdb reprocessed the multiplex PCR reads with MiXCR, giving one entry per CDR3 protein. The table lists some 270,000 distinct CDR3 sequences, 13% of them singletons.

The chain carries TRBV6-2 or TRBV6-3 and TRBJ2-2; tentative D call: TRBD1 (6 bases). The sequence was obtained from a woman aged 25 to 45 with Graves' hyperthyroidism that later progressed to Graves' ophthalmopathy. Sequencing was done on a sample of blood. The CDR3: CASTPQSEGAGELFF. Written as DNA, the CDR3 is TGTGCCAGTACTCCGCAGAGCGAGGGGGCCGGGGAGCTGTTTTTT.